Listed here are 16 T cell receptor beta chains from one sample, sequenced in a study of sequential checkpoint blockade in melanoma. The data were produced by immunoSEQ multiplex PCR, yet TCRdb's version contains in-frame clones alone and is incomplete. The profile shows about 3,200 clones, around 19% of them singletons. Treatment meaning: randomized to nivolumab then ipilimumab (arm A) or the reverse (arm B). Sequenced here: tumor tissue (inferred from file names), sampled from a patient given nivolumab and ipilimumab in sequence. These receptors came from a human donor with melanoma.

This clone came up a few times. V usage is TRBV18 and J usage is TRBJ2-7; D may be TRBD1 (5 bases). V lost 3 bases and J lost 0, with 15 bases in between. This CDR3 has 16 residues. Germline loops: CDR1 KGHSH, CDR2 LQKENI. The CDR3 protein is CASSPDTRRSSYEQYF. CDR3 DNA: TGTGCCAGCTCACCGGACACGCGAAGGAGCTCCTACGAGCAGTACTTC.

This clone was observed a few times. V is TRBV29-1 and J is TRBJ2-1; D is uncertain. CDR1 and CDR2 from the germline V gene are SQVTM and ANQGSEA. The ends were cut back, 2 bases at V and 7 bases at J, with 9 bases in the middle. CDR3 size: 12 residues. CDR3 DNA: TGCAGCGTTGAACCTCGTTTGAATGAGCAGTTCTTC. It is translated as CSVEPRLNEQFF.

The chain combines TRBV16 with TRBJ2-7; the D is unclear. This CDR3 contains 13 residues. The germline V gene encodes CDR1 KGHSY and CDR2 FQNENV. V was pared by 4 bases and J by 6 bases, with 13 bases between. The CDR3 loop reads CASSPNSAVEQYF. The CDR3 DNA follows: TGTGCCAGCAGCCCAAATTCCGCGGTCGAGCAGTACTTC.

The V call is TRBV19, the J call TRBJ2-1; 11 bases are a match to TRBD2. Germline V gene data show CDR1 as LNHDA and CDR2 as SQIVND (reference sequence). Germline trimming cut 2 bases from V and 7 bases from J; bases unmatched to any gene: 16. This CDR3 contains 19 residues. CDR3: CASSIRSPGGSGRANEQFF. As DNA, the CDR3 is TGTGCCAGTAGTATAAGGTCCCCAGGGGGTAGCGGGAGGGCTAATGAGCAGTTCTTC.

The CDR3 loop is CAWSLRQSTGNTIYF. The CDR3 DNA is TGTGCCTGGAGTCTGCGGCAAAGTACTGGAAACACCATATATTTT. This chain joins TRBV30 and TRBJ1-3; D remains unclear. The CDR3 extends over 15 amino acids. Trimming stripped 2 bases from V and 2 bases from J, with 13 bases between. Germline CDR1 reads GTSNPN; CDR2 reads SVGIG (reference sequence).

The chain is built from TRBV9 and TRBJ2-6; D is uncertain. The germline V gene has CDR1 SGDLS and CDR2 YYNGEE. This CDR3 region has 12 residues. The V end was cut by 5 bases, the J end by 17 bases, with 17 bases between. CDR3 sequence: CASSPPIDILTF. CDR3 bases: TGTGCCAGCAGTCCCCCTATCGACATTTTGACTTTC.

This chain joins TRBV19 and TRBJ2-7; TRBD1 agrees at 9 bases. This CDR3 is built from 15 residues. V lost 4 bases to trimming and J lost 4 bases; unmatched junction nucleotides: 8. In germline, CDR1 is LNHDA, CDR2 SQIVND (reference sequence). The CDR3 loop is CASSTSDRGFYEQYF. The DNA for the CDR3 is TGTGCCAGTAGTACCTCCGACAGGGGGTTTTACGAGCAGTACTTC.

This clone was observed a handful of times. The chain is built from TRBV30 and TRBJ1-2; no definite D call. Trimming removed 2 bases from V and 7 bases from J, with 11 bases in between. This CDR3 has 12 amino acids. Germline V gives CDR1 GTSNPN, CDR2 SVGIG (reference sequence). CDR3 bases: TGTGCCTGGAGTCCGGAGCTTCTTGGCTACACCTTC. Translated, it gives CAWSPELLGYTF.

This clone was counted only a few times. The chain uses TRBV30 and TRBJ1-5; the match to TRBD1 covers 7 bases. V dropped 1 base and J dropped 6; count of bases not matched to a gene: 9. Germline V CDR1 and CDR2: GTSNPN, SVGIG (reference sequence). The CDR3 contains 15 residues. CDR3 bases: TGTGCCTGGAGTGGAATGACAGGGATCGCTCAGCCCCAGCATTTT. The encoded protein is CAWSGMTGIAQPQHF.

This clone is categorized as medium-sized. The V call is TRBV28, the J call TRBJ1-5; D remains unclear. This CDR3 is 14 amino acids long. Germline CDR1 MDHEN, CDR2 SYDVKM. Trimming pared 6 bases from V and 7 bases from J, leaving 16 bases between. The CDR3 protein is CASRLGGGQQPQHF. The CDR3 DNA is TGTGCCAGCAGACTTGGCGGCGGGCAGCAGCCCCAGCATTTT.

This clone qualifies as large. The rearrangement joins TRBV29-1 to TRBJ2-5; D ambiguous. Germline CDR1 and CDR2: SQVTM and ANQGSEA. V gave up 0 bases and J gave up 2 bases, with 7 bases separating them. The CDR3 loop spans 13 amino acids. In DNA, the CDR3 is TGCAGCGTTGAAGATGCTAGGCAAGAGACCCAGTACTTC. Protein product: CSVEDARQETQYF.

In its sample, this clone ranks as medium-sized (0.01 to 0.1%). The chain is built from TRBV9 and TRBJ1-1; TRBD1 agrees at 10 bases. This CDR3 has 13 residues. CDR1 is SGDLS and CDR2 is YYNGEE in the germline V gene. With V trimmed by 3 bases and J by 7 bases, 3 bases remained unmatched. In nucleotides, the CDR3 is TGTGCCAGCAGCGAGGGGACAGGGGATGAAGCTTTCTTT. Translation: CASSEGTGDEAFF.

This clone occurred many times. V gene TRBV11-3 combines with J gene TRBJ2-7, with 10 bases fitting TRBD1. From germline, CDR1 is SGHNT and CDR2 YENEEA. CDR3 length equals 15 residues. V shed 3 bases and J 2 bases; nucleotides not matched to a gene: 4. The DNA for the CDR3 is TGTGCCAGCAGCTTTTCCGGGACAGGGGCCTACGAGCAGTACTTC. This gives the protein CASSFSGTGAYEQYF.

This sequence joins TRBV6-8 and TRBJ2-2; 7 bases fit TRBD2. The V segment lost 4 bases and the J segment 6 bases; nucleotides outside the gene matches: 5. Germline V gene data show CDR1 as MNHGY and CDR2 as SAAAGT. The CDR3 sequence is 14 residues long. The CDR3 region has the DNA TGTGCCAGCAGTTCGGGACTACAATCCGGGGAGCTGTTTTTT. Its protein product is CASSSGLQSGELFF.

This clone was seen a single time. CDR3 DNA: TGTGCCAGCAGCCAGAGACTAGCGACGAACACCGGGGAGCTGTTTTTT. Protein product: CASSQRLATNTGELFF. The rearrangement links TRBV14 to TRBJ2-2; 8 positions agree with TRBD2. The CDR3 is 16 residues long. Germline lookup yields CDR1 SGHDN and CDR2 FVKESK. V gave up 3 bases and J gave up 0 bases; unmatched junction bases: 3.

This clone was found a few times. The V and J genes are TRBV28 and TRBJ1-5; TRBD1 agrees at 8 bases. Trimming cost V 8 bases and J 0 bases; bases outside gene matches: 9. Germline-derived CDR1 and CDR2 are MDHEN and SYDVKM. This CDR3 is 16 amino acids long. The CDR3 bases are TGTGCCAGCGGAGCACCGGGACAGGCTAGCAATCAGCCCCAGCATTTT. It translates to CASGAPGQASNQPQHF.